This TCR beta chain was captured by sequencing in a study of control samples from healthy donors and cancer patients. Details on this clone: The sample has other DNA sequences that encode this CDR3 too.

Measured with immunoSEQ multiplex PCR; TCRdb has only the in-frame clones, and not every one. The data show about 120,000 clones, about 91% seen once. V shed 0 bases and J shed 7 bases, with 13 bases lying between them. This CDR3 has 16 residues. Looked up from germline, CDR1 is PRHDT and CDR2 is FYEKMQ (reference sequence). Sequencing was performed on blood. The chain combines TRBV13 with TRBJ1-6, with no clear D. The receptor comes from a man aged 40-55 years in good health. The CDR3 DNA sequence: TGTGCCAGCAGCTTAGGTAGGCCAGGAGGAAATTCACCCCTCCACTTT. Protein sequence: CASSLGRPGGNSPLHF.